This TCR beta chain was observed in a study of T cell repertoires in cytomegalovirus infection. Whole-study context: CMV infection and matching HLA type were both indicated by public TCR beta signatures.

Between the trimmed V and J ends, which lost 4 bases and 3 bases, there was a span of 24 bases. CDR1 is ENHRY, CDR2 SYGVKD, per germline. The CDR3 covers 18 residues. TCRdb fed the reads into MiXCR, producing one record per CDR3 protein. The sample includes roughly 230,000 distinct CDR3 sequences, about 17% of them seen just once. This sequence was found in a human donor in good health (CMV status not recorded). Some clones in this sample may be carry-over from other donors' samples. The chain employs TRBV10-3 and TRBJ1-1; D is possibly TRBD1 (5 bases). Sequencing was carried out using CD8+ T cells from PBMCs. For the CDR3, the DNA is TGTGCCATCAGTGGTCGGGAAGGGGCAGATGGGGGGGACACTGAAGCTTTCTTT. This sequence encodes CAISGREGADGGDTEAFF.